The clone carrying this T cell receptor (beta chain) was counted between two and nine times. The antigen remains undetermined. The sample carries other DNA sequences with the same CDR3. Germline CDR1 reads KGHSH; CDR2 reads LQKENI. CDR3 length: 13 amino acids. Trimming took 3 bases from V and 1 from J, leaving 6 bases between them. The data derive from a study of cytomegalovirus exposure and HLA in healthy donors. Study information: Earlier sequencing of 150 million to 200 million T cells yielded 100 million to 140 million unique TCR beta sequences. Among some 400 genotyped donors, more than 65% fell in the Caucasian-associated ancestry cluster. Study-level points and caveats: Previous analysis showed most TCR beta V segments were productive about 90% or about 30% of the time. Later analysis associated a missense DCLRE1C variant with TCR beta V- and J-gene trimming.

This PCR relied on a set of 60 Vbeta primers and 13 Jbeta primers. Some clones are missing from TCRdb's copy, which holds only in-frame ones; the method was immunoSEQ multiplex PCR. The table has some 130,000 clones, approximately 10% seen once; the top ten hold more than 6.5%. The specimen sequenced was PBMCs. The rearrangement joins TRBV18 to TRBJ1-1; no clear D gene. The receptor comes from a woman between 35 and 50 years old in good health and CMV-seropositive. In nucleotides, the CDR3 is TGTGCCAGCTCACCCGCGGGGAACACTGAAGCTTTCTTT. It encodes CASSPAGNTEAFF.